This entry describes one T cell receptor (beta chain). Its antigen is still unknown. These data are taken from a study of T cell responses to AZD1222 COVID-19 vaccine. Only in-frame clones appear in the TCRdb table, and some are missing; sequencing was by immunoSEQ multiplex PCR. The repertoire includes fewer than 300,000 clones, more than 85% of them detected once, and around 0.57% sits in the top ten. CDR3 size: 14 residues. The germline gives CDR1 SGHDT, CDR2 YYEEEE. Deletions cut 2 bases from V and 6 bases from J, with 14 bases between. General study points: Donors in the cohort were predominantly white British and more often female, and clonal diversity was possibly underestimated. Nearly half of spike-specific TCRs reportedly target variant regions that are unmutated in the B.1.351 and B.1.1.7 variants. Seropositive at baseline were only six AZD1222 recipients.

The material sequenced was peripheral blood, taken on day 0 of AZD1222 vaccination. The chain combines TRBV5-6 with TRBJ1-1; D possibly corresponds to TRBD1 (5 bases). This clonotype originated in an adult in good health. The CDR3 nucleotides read TGTGCCAGCAGCTTTGTCGTGGGGACCGCTGAAGCTTTCTTT. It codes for CASSFVVGTAEAFF. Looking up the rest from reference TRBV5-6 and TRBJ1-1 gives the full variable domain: DAGVTQSPTHLIKTRGQQVTLRCSPKSGHDTVSWYQQALGQGPQFIFQYYEEEERQRGNFPDRFSGHQFPNYSSELNVNALLLGDSALYLCASSFVVGTAEAFFGQGTRLTVV.